The next 6 T cell receptor beta chains were all read from a single sample in a study of vaccination and CD4 T cells after COVID-19 (dated 2022 in TCRdb). Sample treatment or condition, as interpreted from the label and publication: approximately nine-day PBMC culture with coronavirus spike peptide pools or control peptides (ViraFEST assay). The library was produced with PCR. The sample was run on an Illumina iSeq 100. DNA from cultured CD4+ T cells was subjected to TCR sequencing with the Oncomine TCR Beta short-read assay at the Johns Hopkins FTIC core. TCRdb reprocessing: public reads trimmed at Q25 with fastp, clones called with MiXCR, in-frame beta chains kept. One record per CDR3 amino acid sequence lists the most common genes and DNA. The sample records 8,500 or so distinct CDR3 sequences, 59% of which are singletons. More than 20% of the sample is held by the ten biggest clonotypes. Their antigens are not known.

Sequenced input: CD4+ T cells from blood, cultured in vitro. The receptor source for this set is a human donor who had recovered from COVID-19.

This rearrangement joins TRBV5-4 to TRBJ1-5; D is perhaps TRBD1 (5 bases). This CDR3 spans 14 amino acids. V was shortened by 0 bases and J by 6 bases, with 10 bases between the two germline ends. In germline, CDR1 is SGHNT, CDR2 YYREEE (reference sequence). The CDR3 here is CASSLDQGGQPQHF. DNA for the CDR3: TGTGCCAGCAGCTTGGACCAGGGCGGTCAGCCCCAGCATTTT. Looking up the rest from reference TRBV5-4 and TRBJ1-5 gives the full variable domain: ETGVTQSPTHLIKTRGQQVTLRCSSQSGHNTVSWYQQALGQGPQFIFQYYREEENGRGNFPPRFSGLQFPNYSSELNVNALELDDSALYLCASSLDQGGQPQHFGDGTRLSIL.

This clonotype occurred a few times. CDR3 sequence (DNA): TGCAGTGTAACAGGGGGCAATCAGCCCCAGCATTTT. Translation gives CSVTGGNQPQHF. The V gene is TRBV20-1, the J gene TRBJ1-5; 7 nucleotides align to TRBD1. J lost 2 bases, V lost 7 bases, and 2 bases had no gene match. The V gene's germline CDR1 is DFQATT and CDR2 SNEGSKA (reference sequence). There are 12 residues in the CDR3.

The chain has TRBV24-1 and TRBJ1-1, with D perhaps matching TRBD1 (5 bases). The CDR3 sequence is 14 residues long. Per germline, CDR1 KGHDR and CDR2 SFDVKD. Deletions cut 2 bases from V and 11 bases from J, with 17 bases between. The CDR3 bases are TGTGCCACCAGTGATTGGGTGGATACCAAGGGGGCTTTCTTT. This encodes CATSDWVDTKGAFF.

CDR3 region: CASIVPFTGRMYF. The CDR3 DNA is TGTGCCAGCATCGTCCCCTTTACCGGACGCATGTACTTC. The rearrangement links TRBV7-3 to TRBJ2-5; D is ambiguous. Trimming stripped 7 bases from V and 13 bases from J, with 22 bases between. Per germline, CDR1 SGHTA and CDR2 FQGTGA. The CDR3 has 13 amino acids.

This clonotype was counted only a few times. The chain recombines TRBV15 with TRBJ2-7, with 12 bases aligning to TRBD2. The CDR3 is 16 residues long. Germline assignment: CDR1 LNHNV and CDR2 YYDKDF (reference sequence). The V gene end was trimmed by 3 bases and the J gene end by 5 bases; junction bases not matched to a gene: 8. The CDR3 nucleotides are TGTGCCACCAGCAGGGTCCTAGCGGGAGGGCTGCACGAGCAGTACTTC. Translating gives CATSRVLAGGLHEQYF.

The CDR3 DNA reads TGTGCCAGCAGTTCTCTAGGACAGGCGTACACTGAAGCTTTCTTT. It yields the protein CASSSLGQAYTEAFF. The gene calls are TRBV27 and TRBJ1-1; 7 bases align to TRBD1. CDR3 length equals 15 residues. The V gene's germline CDR1 is MNHEY and CDR2 SMNVEV (reference sequence). Unmatched junction bases numbered 8, after V lost 4 bases and J lost 3 bases.